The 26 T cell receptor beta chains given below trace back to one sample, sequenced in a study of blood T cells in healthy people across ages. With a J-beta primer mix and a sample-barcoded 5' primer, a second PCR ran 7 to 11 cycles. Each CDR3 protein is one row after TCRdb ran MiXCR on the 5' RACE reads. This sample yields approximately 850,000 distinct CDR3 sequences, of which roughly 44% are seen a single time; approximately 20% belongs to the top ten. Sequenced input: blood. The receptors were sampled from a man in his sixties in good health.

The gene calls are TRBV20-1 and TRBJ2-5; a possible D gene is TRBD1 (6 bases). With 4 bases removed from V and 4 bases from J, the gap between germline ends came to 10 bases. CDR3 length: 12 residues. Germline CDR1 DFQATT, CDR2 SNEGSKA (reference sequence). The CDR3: CSAKHRVETQYF. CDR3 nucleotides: TGCAGTGCTAAACACAGGGTAGAGACCCAGTACTTC.

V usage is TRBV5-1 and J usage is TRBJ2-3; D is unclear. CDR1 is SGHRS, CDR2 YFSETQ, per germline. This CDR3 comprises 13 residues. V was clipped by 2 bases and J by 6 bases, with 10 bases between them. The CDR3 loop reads CASSLWTEDTQYF. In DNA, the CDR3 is TGCGCCAGCAGCTTATGGACGGAGGATACGCAGTATTTT. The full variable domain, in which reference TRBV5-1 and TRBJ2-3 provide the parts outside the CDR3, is KAGVTQTPRYLIKTRGQQVTLSCSPISGHRSVSWYQQTPGQGLQFLFEYFSETQRNKGNFPGRFSGRQFSNSRSEMNVSTLELGDSALYLCASSLWTEDTQYFGPGTRLTVL.

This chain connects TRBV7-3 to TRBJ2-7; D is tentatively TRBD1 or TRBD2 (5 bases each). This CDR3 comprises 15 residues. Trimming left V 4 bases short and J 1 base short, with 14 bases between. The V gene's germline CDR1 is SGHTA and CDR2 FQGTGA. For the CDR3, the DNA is TGTGCCAGCAGCTCAAGGGGCGGGCCATCCTACGAGCAGTACTTC. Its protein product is CASSSRGGPSYEQYF.

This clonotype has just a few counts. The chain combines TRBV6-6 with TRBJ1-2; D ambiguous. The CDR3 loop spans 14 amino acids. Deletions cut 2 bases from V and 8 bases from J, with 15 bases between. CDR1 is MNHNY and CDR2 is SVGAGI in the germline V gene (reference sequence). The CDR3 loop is CASSYGTSGRGYTF. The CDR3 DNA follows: TGTGCCAGCAGTTACGGCACGAGCGGTAGAGGCTACACCTTC.

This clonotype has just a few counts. CDR3 protein: CASSQSFTGSQETQYF. CDR3 bases: TGCGCCAGCAGCCAAAGCTTTACAGGGAGTCAAGAGACCCAGTACTTC. V is TRBV4-3 and J is TRBJ2-5, with D maybe TRBD1 (6 bases). Germline V lookup: CDR1 LGHNA, CDR2 YSLEER. V was trimmed by 2 bases and J by 2 bases, leaving 15 bases between them. This CDR3 is 16 amino acids long.

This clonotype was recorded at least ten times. CDR3 amino acids: CASSYGTGAYEQYF. In DNA, the CDR3 is TGTGCCAGCAGTTACGGGACAGGCGCGTACGAGCAGTACTTC. V and J are TRBV6-5 and TRBJ2-7; 8 bases agree with TRBD1. CDR1 is MNHEY, CDR2 SVGAGI, per germline. The V and J ends lost 2 bases and 4 bases, in that order; junction bases with no gene match: 4. The CDR3 loop spans 14 amino acids.

The CDR3 region is CASSASGTGGRETQYF. In DNA, the CDR3 is TGTGCCAGCAGCGCCTCCGGGACAGGGGGCAGAGAGACCCAGTACTTC. J is TRBJ2-5 and V is TRBV7-9, with TRBD1 matching over 12 bases. This CDR3 comprises 16 residues. Germline V CDR1 and CDR2: SEHNR, FQNEAQ (reference sequence). The V segment lost 5 bases and the J segment 4 bases; nucleotides outside the gene matches: 8.

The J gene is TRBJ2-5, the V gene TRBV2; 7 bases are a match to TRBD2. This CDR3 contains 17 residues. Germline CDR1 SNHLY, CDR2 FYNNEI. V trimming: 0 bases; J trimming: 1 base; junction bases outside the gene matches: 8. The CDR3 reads CASSEAWSGATQETQYF. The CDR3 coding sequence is TGTGCCAGCAGTGAAGCTTGGAGCGGGGCCACCCAAGAGACCCAGTACTTC.

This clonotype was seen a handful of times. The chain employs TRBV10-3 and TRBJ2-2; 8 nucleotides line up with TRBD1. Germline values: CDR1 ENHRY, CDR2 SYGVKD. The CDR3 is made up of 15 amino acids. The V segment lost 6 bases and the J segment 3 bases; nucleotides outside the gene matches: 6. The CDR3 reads CAIRRQGLDTGELFF. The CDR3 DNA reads TGTGCCATCAGGAGACAGGGGCTCGACACCGGGGAGCTGTTTTTT.

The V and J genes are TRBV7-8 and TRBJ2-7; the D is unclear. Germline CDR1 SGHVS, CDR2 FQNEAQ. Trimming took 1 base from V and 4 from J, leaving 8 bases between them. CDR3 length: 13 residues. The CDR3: CASSLEAFYEQYF. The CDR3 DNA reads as TGTGCCAGCAGCTTAGAGGCATTTTACGAGCAGTACTTC.

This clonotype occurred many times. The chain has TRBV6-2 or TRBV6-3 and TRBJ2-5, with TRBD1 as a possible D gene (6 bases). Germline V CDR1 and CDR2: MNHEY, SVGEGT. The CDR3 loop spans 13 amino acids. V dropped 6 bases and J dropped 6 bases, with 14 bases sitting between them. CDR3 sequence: CASSVPGAKTQYF. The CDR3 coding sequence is TGTGCCAGCAGCGTTCCAGGGGCAAAGACCCAGTACTTC.

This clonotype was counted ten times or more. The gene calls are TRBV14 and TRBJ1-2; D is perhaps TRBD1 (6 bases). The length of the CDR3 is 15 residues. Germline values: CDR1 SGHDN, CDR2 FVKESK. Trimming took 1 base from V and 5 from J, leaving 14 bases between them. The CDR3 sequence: CASSQAGQGGYGYTF. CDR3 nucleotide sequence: TGTGCCAGCAGCCAAGCCGGACAAGGGGGATATGGCTACACCTTC.

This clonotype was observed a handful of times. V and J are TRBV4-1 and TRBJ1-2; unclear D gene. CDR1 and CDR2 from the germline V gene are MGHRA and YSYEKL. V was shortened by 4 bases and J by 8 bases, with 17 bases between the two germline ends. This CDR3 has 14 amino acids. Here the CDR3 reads CASSPGKLTIGYTF. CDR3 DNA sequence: TGCGCCAGCAGCCCCGGGAAGCTTACTATCGGCTACACCTTC.

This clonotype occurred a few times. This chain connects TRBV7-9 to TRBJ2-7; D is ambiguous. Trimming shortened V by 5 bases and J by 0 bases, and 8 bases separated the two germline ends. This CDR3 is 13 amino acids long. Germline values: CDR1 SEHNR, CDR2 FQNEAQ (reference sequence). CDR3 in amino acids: CASSHESSYEQYF. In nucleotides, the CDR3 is TGTGCCAGCAGCCATGAGAGCTCCTACGAGCAGTACTTC.

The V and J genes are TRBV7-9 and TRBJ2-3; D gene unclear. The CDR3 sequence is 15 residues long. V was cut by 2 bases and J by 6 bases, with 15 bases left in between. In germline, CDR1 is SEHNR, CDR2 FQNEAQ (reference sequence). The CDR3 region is CASSLRPHGVDTQYF. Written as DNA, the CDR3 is TGTGCCAGCAGCTTAAGGCCACATGGGGTGGATACGCAGTATTTT.

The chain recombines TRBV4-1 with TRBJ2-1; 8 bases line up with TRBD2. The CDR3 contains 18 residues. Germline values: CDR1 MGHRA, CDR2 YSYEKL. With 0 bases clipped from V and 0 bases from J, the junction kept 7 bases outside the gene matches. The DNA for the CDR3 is TGCGCCAGCAGCCAAGATTACTTCGGGACTAGCTCCTACAATGAGCAGTTCTTC. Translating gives CASSQDYFGTSSYNEQFF.

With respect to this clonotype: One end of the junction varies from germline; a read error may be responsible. The CDR3: CAVSFSGGATDNEQFF. CDR3 DNA: TGTGCCGTCAGTTTTAGCGGGGGGGCAACCGACAATGAGCAGTTCTTC. The rearrangement links TRBV10-3 to TRBJ2-1; 11 bases line up with TRBD2. This CDR3 is built from 16 residues. Germline V gives CDR1 ENHRY, CDR2 SYGVKD.

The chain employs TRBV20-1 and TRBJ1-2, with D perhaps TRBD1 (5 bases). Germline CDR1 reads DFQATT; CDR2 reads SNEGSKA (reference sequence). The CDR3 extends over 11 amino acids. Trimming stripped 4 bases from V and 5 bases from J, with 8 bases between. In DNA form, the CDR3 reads TGCAGTGCTACTGGGGGGTATGGCTACACCTTC. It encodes CSATGGYGYTF.

CDR3 coding DNA: TGTGCCAGCAGCTTAGACAGCTGGCCAGATACGCAGTATTTT. Its protein is CASSLDSWPDTQYF. The chain links TRBV7-9 to TRBJ2-3; D is unresolved. The CDR3 is 14 residues long. Germline V gives CDR1 SEHNR, CDR2 FQNEAQ (reference sequence). V was clipped by 1 base and J by 4 bases, with 9 bases between them.

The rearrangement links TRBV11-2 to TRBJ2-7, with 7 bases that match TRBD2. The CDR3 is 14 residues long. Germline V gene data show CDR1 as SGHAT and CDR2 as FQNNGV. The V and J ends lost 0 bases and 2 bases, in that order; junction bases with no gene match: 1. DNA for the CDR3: TGTGCCAGCAGCTTAGAACTAGCGACCTACGAGCAGTACTTC. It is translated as CASSLELATYEQYF. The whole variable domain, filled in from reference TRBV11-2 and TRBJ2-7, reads EAGVAQSPRYKIIEKRQSVAFWCNPISGHATLYWYQQILGQGPKLLIQFQNNGVVDDSQLPKDRFSAERLKGVDSTLKIQPAKLEDSAVYLCASSLELATYEQYFGPGTRLTVT.

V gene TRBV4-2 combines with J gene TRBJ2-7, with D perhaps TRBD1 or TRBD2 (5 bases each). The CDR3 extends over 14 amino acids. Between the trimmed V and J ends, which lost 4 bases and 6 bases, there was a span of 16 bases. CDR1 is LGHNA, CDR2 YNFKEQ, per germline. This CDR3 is CASSPNPGTLEQYF. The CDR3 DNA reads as TGTGCCAGCAGCCCCAACCCAGGGACCCTCGAGCAGTACTTC.

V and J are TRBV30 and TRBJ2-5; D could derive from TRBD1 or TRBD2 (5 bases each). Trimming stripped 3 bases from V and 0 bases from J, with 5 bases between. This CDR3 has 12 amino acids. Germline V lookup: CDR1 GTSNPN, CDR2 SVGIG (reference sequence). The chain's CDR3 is CAWRGHQETQYF. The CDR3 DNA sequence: TGTGCCTGGAGGGGACACCAAGAGACCCAGTACTTC.

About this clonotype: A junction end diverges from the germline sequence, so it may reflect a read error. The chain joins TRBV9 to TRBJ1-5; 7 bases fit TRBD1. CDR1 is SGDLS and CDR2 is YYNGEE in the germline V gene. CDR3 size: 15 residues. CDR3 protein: CAGSVDGTEYQPQHF. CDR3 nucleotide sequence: TGTGCCGGCAGCGTAGATGGGACAGAATACCAGCCCCAGCATTTT.

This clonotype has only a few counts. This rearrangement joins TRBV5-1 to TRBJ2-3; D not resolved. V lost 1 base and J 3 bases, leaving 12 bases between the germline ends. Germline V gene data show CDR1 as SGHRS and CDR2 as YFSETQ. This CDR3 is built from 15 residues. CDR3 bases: TGCGCCAGCAGCTTGTCAGGATTCCTAACAGATACGCAGTATTTT. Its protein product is CASSLSGFLTDTQYF.

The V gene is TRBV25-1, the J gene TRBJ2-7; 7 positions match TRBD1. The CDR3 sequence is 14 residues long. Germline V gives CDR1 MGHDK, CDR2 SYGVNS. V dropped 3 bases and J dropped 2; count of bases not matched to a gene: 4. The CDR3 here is CASSEDRITYEQYF. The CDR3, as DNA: TGTGCCAGCAGTGAGGACAGGATTACCTACGAGCAGTACTTC.

The CDR3 here is CASKDCNEQFF. DNA for the CDR3: TGTGCCAGCAAAGATTGCAATGAGCAGTTCTTC. The chain couples TRBV2 to TRBJ2-1; D is unclear. The CDR3 totals 11 residues. Germline V gene sequence: CDR1 SNHLY, CDR2 FYNNEI. Trimming removed 7 bases at V and 6 bases at J, with 7 bases between.